A selection of T cell receptor beta chains follows, all from one sample in a study of T-cell reconstitution after alpha-beta-depleted transplantation in children. Via MiXCR, TCRdb re-called the PCR reads, giving one row per CDR3 protein. This sample has roughly 250,000 distinct CDR3 sequences, with 6.5% to 9% found just once. This specimen was PBMCs, mostly from graft donor cells, taken 180 days after TCRalphabeta/CD19-depleted stem cell transplant. The receptors originated from a male patient younger than 18 who had a stem cell transplant for acute lymphoblastic leukemia, so the T cells may come from the graft donor. Each CDR3 is given with its conserved first and last residue. The D gene is left open where the match is weak. Clone sizes are given selectively: once, few, many, or a class where the clone is expanded.

TRBV10-3	NA	TRBJ2-1	many	CAIRVGGGPYNEQFF	TGTGCCATCAGGGTAGGTGGCGGGCCCTACAATGAGCAGTTCTTC
TRBV7-9	NA	TRBJ1-6	many	CASSSRGVHINSPLHF	TGTGCCAGCAGCTCCCGGGGGGTTCACATCAATTCACCCCTCCACTTT
TRBV20-1	TRBD1	TRBJ1-6	many	CSARDHPGQVISAYNSPLHF	TGCAGTGCTAGAGATCATCCGGGACAGGTGATCAGTGCCTATAATTCACCCCTCCACTTT
TRBV7-8	NA	TRBJ2-5	many	CASSSSGVQETQYF	TGTGCCAGCAGCTCGTCAGGGGTCCAAGAGACCCAGTACTTC
TRBV12-3/TRBV12-4	NA	TRBJ2-7	many	CASSSDSRVPYEQYF	TGTGCCAGCAGTTCAGATTCTAGGGTACCCTACGAGCAGTACTTC
TRBV20-1	NA	TRBJ2-5	few	CSPQGGAGETQYF	TGCAGTCCCCAAGGGGGAGCGGGAGAGACCCAGTACTTC
TRBV24-1	NA	TRBJ1-2	many	CATSEAGGPSYGYTF	TGTGCCACCAGTGAAGCAGGCGGACCCTCCTATGGCTACACCTTC
TRBV3-1	TRBD2	TRBJ2-2	many	CASSQDPAGGPNTGELFF	TGTGCCAGCAGCCAAGATCCAGCGGGGGGCCCGAACACCGGGGAGCTGTTTTTT
TRBV5-1	NA	TRBJ2-5	many	CASSLAGAGRETQYF	TGCGCCAGCAGCTTGGCCGGGGCAGGGAGGGAGACCCAGTACTTC
TRBV20-1	NA	TRBJ1-5	many	CSATTATQPQHF	TGCAGTGCTACGACAGCCACACAGCCCCAGCATTTT
TRBV16	NA	TRBJ1-2	NA	CASSQSTCRSNYGYTF	TGTGCCAGCAGCCAATCGACATGCCGCTCTAACTATGGCTACACCTTC
TRBV4-1	TRBD2	TRBJ2-1	many	CASSPPRGGEQFF	TGCGCCAGCAGCCCCCCACGGGGGGGTGAGCAGTTCTTC
TRBV4-2	TRBD2	TRBJ2-5	many	CASSQGPAGAGETQYF	TGTGCCAGCAGCCAAGGGCCAGCGGGGGCCGGGGAGACCCAGTACTTC
TRBV4-2	NA	TRBJ2-3	many	CASSPQATGGDTQYF	TGTGCCAGCAGCCCCCAAGCCACCGGGGGCGATACGCAGTATTTT
TRBV11-1	TRBD2	TRBJ2-5	many	CASSLPGTSGRAEKTQYF	TGTGCCAGCAGCTTACCCGGGACTAGCGGGAGGGCCGAGAAGACCCAGTACTTC
TRBV12-3/TRBV12-4	NA	TRBJ1-6	many	CASSLMGPPLHF	TGTGCCAGCAGTTTAATGGGCCCACCCCTCCACTTT
TRBV2	NA	TRBJ1-5	many	CASISDGLGNQPQHF	TGTGCCAGCATATCGGACGGCCTAGGCAATCAGCCCCAGCATTTT
TRBV20-1	TRBD1	TRBJ1-2	NA	CCASHHRGSGQGYGYTF	TGCTGTGCTAGCCACCACAGAGGATCCGGACAGGGCTATGGCTACACCTTC